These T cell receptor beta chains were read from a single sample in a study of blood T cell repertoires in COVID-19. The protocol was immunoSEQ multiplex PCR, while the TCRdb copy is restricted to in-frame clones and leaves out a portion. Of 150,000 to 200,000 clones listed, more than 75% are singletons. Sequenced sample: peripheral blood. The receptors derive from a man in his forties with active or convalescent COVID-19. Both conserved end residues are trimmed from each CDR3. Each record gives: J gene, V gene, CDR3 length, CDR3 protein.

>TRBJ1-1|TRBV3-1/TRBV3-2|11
ASSYREGPEAF
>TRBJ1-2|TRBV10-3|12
AISESGGGASYT
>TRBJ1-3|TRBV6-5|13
ASSLLSGIGNTIY
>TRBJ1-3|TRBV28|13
ASSATHRGRNTIY
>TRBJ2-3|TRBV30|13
AWRRRAGGRDTQY
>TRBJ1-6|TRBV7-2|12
ASSLARPDSPLH
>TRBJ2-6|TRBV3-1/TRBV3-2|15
ASSHRGRRSGANVLT
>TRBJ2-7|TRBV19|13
ASSISGQYVYEQY
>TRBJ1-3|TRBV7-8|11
ASSPDTGNTIY
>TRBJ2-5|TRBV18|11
ASSPYGEETQY
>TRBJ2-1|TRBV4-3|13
ASSRDKSSYNEQF
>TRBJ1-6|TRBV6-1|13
ASSEARAGNSPLH
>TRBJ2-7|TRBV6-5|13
ASRDLGLAGYEQY
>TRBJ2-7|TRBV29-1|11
SVGGGSNYEQY
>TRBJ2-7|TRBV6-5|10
ASRTGNGKQY
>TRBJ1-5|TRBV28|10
ASSPDSQPQH
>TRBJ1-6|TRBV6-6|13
ASMTSGQKNSPLH